This TCR beta chain is drawn from a study of blood T cell repertoires in COVID-19 (dated by TCRdb to 2018 to 2021). Describing the broader study: Samples from collaborators originated in the United States, Italy and Spain and spanned both the acute and convalescent phases of COVID-19. The material from the prospective study consisted of cDNA or gDNA derived from T cells, B-cell-depleted T cells, or PBMCs. Deeply sampled blood TCRbeta repertoires from subjects exposed to, actively infected with, or recovered from COVID-19 were included in the dataset. The repertoires were released in a freely available public database meant as a resource for research on the immune response to SARS-CoV-2. The samples were drawn from the first 160 participants of the ongoing ImmuneRACE study and from 1,254 subjects provided by 6 global collaborators. Nearly every sample came with metadata listing a de-identified subject ID, COVID-19 status, age in years and sex. HLA class I and class II types, where available, came from metadata supplied by the sample provider rather than from assay-based typing.

Trimming leaves V shorter by 3 bases and J shorter by 2 bases, with the junction holding 7 bases beyond the gene matches. The CDR3, cysteine through phenylalanine, is 16 amino acids long. The DNA shown is the 48-base CDR3, in frame from base 1. CDR1 and CDR2 are drawn from the germline V gene: KGHDR, SFDVKD. The collaborating institutions used their own protocols to collect whole blood in K2EDTA tubes. Collaborator samples were shipped for TCRbeta analysis as frozen whole blood, isolated PBMCs, or DNA extracted from either sample type. A remark on this clone: The antigen it recognizes is unknown. Base qualities are not recorded, but no much larger clone differs from it by a single base.

Paper-wide results and their limitations: The amount of clinical and demographic metadata varied by source and participant and was provided uncurated.

TCRbeta CDR3 regions were amplified from genomic DNA by means of the immunoSEQ Assay, a bias-controlled multiplex PCR. On the authors' methods: The number of nucleated cells in each sample was estimated from the amplification of reference gene primers within the assay. Sequence reads were collapsed and filtered to measure the absolute abundance of every unique TCRbeta CDR3 rearrangement. Productive Simpson clonality was computed per sample as the square root of Simpson's diversity index over productive rearrangements. Entries here come from immuneACCESS through TCRdb and include only in-frame sequences with V and J called. Some clones fail to appear in such tables; in the studies checked, an unresolved V gene covers under half of the shortfall, and the cause of the remainder is unknown. D and trimming were read from the DNA, whereas the V and J calls and clone size are those reported in that table. The sample table shows some 60,000 clones, and 85% are seen once. The ten largest clonotypes hold approximately 16% of the sample.

The specimen sequenced was peripheral blood. The V and J genes are TRBV24-1 and TRBJ2-3; TRBD2 fits 7 bases in the junction. The TCR was taken from a human donor in a cohort sampled during active COVID-19. The CDR3 reads CATSDKGLSPTDTQYF. The nucleotides are TGTGCCACCAGTGATAAGGGACTATCCCCCACAGATACGCAGTATTTT.